This T cell receptor beta chain stems from a study of blood T cell repertoires in COVID-19. Only in-frame clones appear in the TCRdb table, and some are missing; sequencing was by immunoSEQ multiplex PCR. This table holds 270,000 or so clones, over 75% found once. The CDR3 runs 14 residues. Trimming removed 5 bases from V and 3 bases from J, with 10 bases in between. CDR1 and CDR2 from the germline V gene are KGHDR and SFDVKD. The sequence came from a human donor in a cohort sampled during active COVID-19. The material sequenced was peripheral blood. The chain has TRBV24-1 and TRBJ2-1; a possible D gene is TRBD1 (7 bases). CDR3 coding DNA: TGTGCCACCAGTGCAGGGGGACTCTACAATGAGCAGTTCTTC. As protein: CATSAGGLYNEQFF.